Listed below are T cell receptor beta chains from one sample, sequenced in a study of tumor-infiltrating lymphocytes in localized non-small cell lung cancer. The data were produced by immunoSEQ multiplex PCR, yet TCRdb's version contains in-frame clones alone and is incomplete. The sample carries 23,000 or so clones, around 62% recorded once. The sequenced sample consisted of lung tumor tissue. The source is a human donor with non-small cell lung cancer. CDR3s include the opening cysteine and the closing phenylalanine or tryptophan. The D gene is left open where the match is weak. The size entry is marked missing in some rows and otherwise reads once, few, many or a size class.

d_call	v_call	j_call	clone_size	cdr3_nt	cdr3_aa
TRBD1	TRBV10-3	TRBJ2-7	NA	TGTGCCATCAGCGGACAGGGAATAGGCGAGCAGTACTTC	CAISGQGIGEQYF
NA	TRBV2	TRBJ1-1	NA	TGTGCCAGCAGTGAGGTCCAGGGATTTAGGAGTGAAGCTTTCTTT	CASSEVQGFRSEAFF
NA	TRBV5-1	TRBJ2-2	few	TGCGCCAGCAGTATCGGGGCCGGGGAGCTGTTTTTT	CASSIGAGELFF
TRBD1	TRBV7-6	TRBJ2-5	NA	TGTGCCAGCAGCTTCAGGGGGCGCCAAGAGACCCAGTACTTC	CASSFRGRQETQYF
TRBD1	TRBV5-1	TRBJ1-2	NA	TGCGCCAGCAGCTTGGAAAGGGGGCCCGACTATGGCTACACCTTC	CASSLERGPDYGYTF
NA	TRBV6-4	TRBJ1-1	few	TGTGCCAGCAGTGCGACACAGGGAAACACTGAAGCTTTCTTT	CASSATQGNTEAFF
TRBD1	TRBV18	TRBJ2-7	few	TGTGCCAGCTCACCCGGGACAGGGGGGGACCACGAGCAGTACTTC	CASSPGTGGDHEQYF
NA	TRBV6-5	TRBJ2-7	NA	TGTGCCAGCAGGGGGGAGGCAAACTACGAGCAGTACTTC	CASRGEANYEQYF
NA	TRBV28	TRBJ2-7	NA	TGTGCCAGCAGTGTGACAGGCCACTCCTACGAGCAGTACTTC	CASSVTGHSYEQYF
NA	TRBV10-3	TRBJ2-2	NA	TGTGCCACGGCTGGGCAGAACACCGGGGAGCTGTTTTTT	CATAGQNTGELFF
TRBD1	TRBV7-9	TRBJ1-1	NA	TGTGCCAGCAGCTCCTTACCGGGACAGGGCCTTAGCACTGAAGCTTTCTTT	CASSSLPGQGLSTEAFF
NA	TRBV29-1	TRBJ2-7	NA	TGCAGCGTTGAACGCCAGGCTGGCGAGCAGTACTTC	CSVERQAGEQYF
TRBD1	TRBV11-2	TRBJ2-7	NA	TGTGCCAGCAGCCAGGGACAGTGGAACCACGAGCAGTACTTC	CASSQGQWNHEQYF
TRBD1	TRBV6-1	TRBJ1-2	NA	TGTGCCAGCAGTGTACAGGGGTATGGCTACACCTTC	CASSVQGYGYTF
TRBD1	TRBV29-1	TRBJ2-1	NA	TGCAGCGTCCAGACAGGGACCTACAATGAGCAGTTCTTC	CSVQTGTYNEQFF
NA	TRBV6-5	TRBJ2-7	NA	TGTGCCAGCAGTGATGGGACGGATTACGAGCAGTACTTC	CASSDGTDYEQYF
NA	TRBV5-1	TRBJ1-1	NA	TGCGCCAGCAGAAACCGGGGGGAGAACACTGAAGCTTTCTTT	CASRNRGENTEAFF
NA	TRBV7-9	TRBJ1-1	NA	TGTGCCAGCAGCTCCTCCGGGGGCGCGACTGAAGCTTTCTTT	CASSSSGGATEAFF
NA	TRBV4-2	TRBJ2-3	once	TGTGCCAGCAGGCCCGGGAGCACAGATACGCAGTATTTT	CASRPGSTDTQYF
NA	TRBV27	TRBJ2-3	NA	TGTGCCAGCAGTTTACTAATCACAGATACGCAGTATTTT	CASSLLITDTQYF
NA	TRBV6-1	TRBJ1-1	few	TGTGCCAGCAGTGAAGTTGGGGGGGGATACACTGAAGCTTTCTTT	CASSEVGGGYTEAFF
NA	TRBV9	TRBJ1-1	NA	TGTGCCAGCAGCGCGAGCGGGGGGCAAAACACTGAAGCTTTCTTT	CASSASGGQNTEAFF
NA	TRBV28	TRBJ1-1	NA	TGTGCCAGCAGTTATACAGGGTGGGCCACTGAAGCTTTCTTT	CASSYTGWATEAFF
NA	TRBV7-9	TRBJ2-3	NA	TGTGCCAGCAGCTTCGGGGGACGAACAGATACGCAGTATTTT	CASSFGGRTDTQYF
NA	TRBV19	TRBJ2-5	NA	TGTGCCAGTAGTAACACTCTCGAGACCCAGTACTTC	CASSNTLETQYF
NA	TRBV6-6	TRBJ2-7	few	TGTGCCAGCAGTTACGATAGGGACTACGAGCAGTACTTC	CASSYDRDYEQYF
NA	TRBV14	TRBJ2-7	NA	TGTGCCAGCAGCCAAGATGCCCCCGGGACCTTGCTCTACGAGCAGTACTTC	CASSQDAPGTLLYEQYF
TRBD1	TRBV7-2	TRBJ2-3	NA	TGTGCCAGCAGCTCCCCGACAGGGGCGATCACAGATACGCAGTATTTT	CASSSPTGAITDTQYF
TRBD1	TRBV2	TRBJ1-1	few	TGTGCCAGCAGTACCGGACAGGGGGCCTCTGAAGCTTTCTTT	CASSTGQGASEAFF
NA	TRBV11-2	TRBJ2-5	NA	TGTGCCAGCAGCGGGCCCTCATCAGAGACCCAGTACTTC	CASSGPSSETQYF
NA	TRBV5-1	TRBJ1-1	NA	TGCGCCAGCAGCGGGGGTGTCGGCACTGAAGCTTTCTTT	CASSGGVGTEAFF
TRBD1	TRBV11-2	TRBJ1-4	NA	TGTGCCAGCAGCTTAGCGGGGACAGATGAAAAACTGTTTTTT	CASSLAGTDEKLFF
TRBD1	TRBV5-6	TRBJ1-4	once	TGTGCCAGCAGCTCGACAGGGGGAACTAATGAAAAACTGTTTTTT	CASSSTGGTNEKLFF
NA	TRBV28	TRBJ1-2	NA	TGTGCCAGCAGACAGAGGGTTATCAGCTATGGCTACACCTTC	CASRQRVISYGYTF
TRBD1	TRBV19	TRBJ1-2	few	TGTGCCAGTAGTATTTTCGACAGGGCTGGCTACACCTTC	CASSIFDRAGYTF
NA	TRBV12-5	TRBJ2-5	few	TGTGCTAGTGGTACCGCGGGACAGTACCAAGAGACCCAGTACTTC	CASGTAGQYQETQYF
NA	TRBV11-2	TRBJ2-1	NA	TGTGCCAGCAGTCAAACTAGCACGAATGAGCAGTTCTTC	CASSQTSTNEQFF
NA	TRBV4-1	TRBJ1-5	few	TGCGCCAGCAGCCAAGACCCAGTGGGTAATCAGCCCCAGCATTTT	CASSQDPVGNQPQHF
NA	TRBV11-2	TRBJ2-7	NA	TGTGCCAGCAGCTTAGATAATAGCGGATCCTACGAGCAGTACTTC	CASSLDNSGSYEQYF
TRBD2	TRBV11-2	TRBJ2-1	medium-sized	TGTGCCAGCATGGCGGGGCTAGCGGGAAATGAGCAGTTCTTC	CASMAGLAGNEQFF
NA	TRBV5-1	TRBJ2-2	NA	TGCGCCAGCAGCTCAGAACCTAACTTAGCGGACGTGGGGGAGCTGTTTTTT	CASSSEPNLADVGELFF
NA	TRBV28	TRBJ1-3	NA	TGTGCCAGCAGTCCCGCAACAGATTTTTTCTCTGGAAACACCATATATTTT	CASSPATDFFSGNTIYF
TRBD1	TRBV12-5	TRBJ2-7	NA	TGTGCTAGTGGGACAGGGCATGGAGCCTACGAGCAGTACTTC	CASGTGHGAYEQYF
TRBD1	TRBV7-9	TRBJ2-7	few	TGTGCCAGCAGCCACAGGGGGTATCACGAGCAGTACTTC	CASSHRGYHEQYF
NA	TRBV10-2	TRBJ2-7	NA	TGCGCCAGCATGTGGGATCAACCCCACGAGCAGTACTTC	CASMWDQPHEQYF
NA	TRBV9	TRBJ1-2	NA	TGTGCCAGCAGCCCCTATCAATACGGCTACACCTTC	CASSPYQYGYTF